The entry that follows covers one T cell receptor (beta chain) sequence. Its antigen remains undetermined. Base qualities are not at hand, and no much larger clone is one base apart. Per the germline V gene (reference sequence), LGHDT is the CDR1 and YNNKEL is the CDR2. Clipping removes 3 bases from V and 3 bases from J, with 2 as the unmatched junction base count. The CDR3 measures 15 amino acids from cysteine to phenylalanine. Here the CDR3 DNA is all that survives: 45 bases in frame from base 1. This entry is derived from a study of blood T cell repertoires in COVID-19 (dated by TCRdb to about 2020). General notes on the study: Samples from collaborators originated in the United States, Italy and Spain and spanned both the acute and convalescent phases of COVID-19. Samples came from the ongoing ImmuneRACE study (first 160 participants) plus 1,254 subjects from 6 global collaborators. The repertoires were released in a freely available public database intended as a resource for research on the immune response to SARS-CoV-2. The material from the prospective study consisted of cDNA or gDNA derived from T cells, B-cell-depleted T cells, or PBMCs. Deeply sampled blood TCRbeta repertoires from subjects exposed to, actively infected with, or recovered from COVID-19 were included in the dataset. Sample metadata almost always included a de-identified subject ID, COVID-19 status, age in years and sex. HLA class I and class II types, where available, came from metadata supplied by the sample provider rather than from assay-based typing.

In the prospective study, participants were about 18 to 100 years old, resided in about two dozen geographic areas of the United States, and were enrolled through a virtual design. To assign participants to cohorts, the prospective study relied on clinical history that participants themselves reported in a screening survey and a study questionnaire. Each participant in the prospective study had whole blood, serum and a nasopharyngeal or oropharyngeal swab collected by mobile phlebotomists. Additional blood draws and questionnaires over an approximately 2-month period could optionally be provided by prospective study participants. Blood samples from the prospective study were shipped frozen or at room temperature prior to DNA extraction. TCRbeta CDR3 regions were amplified from genomic DNA by means of the immunoSEQ Assay, a bias-controlled multiplex PCR. The paper's data handling went like this. The number of nucleated cells in each sample was estimated by amplification of reference gene primers within the assay. Sequence reads were collapsed and filtered to measure the absolute abundance of every unique TCRbeta CDR3 rearrangement. For each sample, productive Simpson clonality was calculated as the square root of Simpson's diversity index across productive rearrangements. As stored in TCRdb, this immuneACCESS dataset retains in-frame rearrangements with V and J assigned. A fraction of the clones does not appear; measured against another copy, unresolved V genes explain less than half of the discrepancy, and the remainder lacks a known reason. The D gene and trimming were derived from the DNA, and the V and J assignments and clone size from that table. The sample table contains approximately 210,000 clones; only one count was recorded for 80% of them. The ten top clones hold roughly 4.3% of the sample.

Summary of the overall study and its limitations: Clinical and demographic metadata were provided uncurated, with the amount varying by source and participant.

This clonotype originated in a man aged 25-45 years with acute COVID-19. The chain employs TRBV3-1 (or the pseudogene TRBV3-2) and TRBJ1-5; 10 of the junction bases match TRBD1. Sequencing was carried out using PBMCs or T cells enriched from blood (not recorded which). The bases read TGTGCCAGCAGCCAGGGACAGGGGAACAATCAGCCCCAGCATTTT. This gives the protein CASSQGQGNNQPQHF.